Listed here are 23 T cell receptor beta chains from one sample, sequenced in a study of regulatory T cells in long-lasting Graves disease. Building of the TCR beta libraries involved iRepertoire HTBI primers and Arm-PCR of CDR3 regions. MiXCR, run by TCRdb on the multiplex PCR reads, gives a single entry per CDR3 protein. The table shows approximately 690,000 distinct CDR3 sequences, with around 30% occurring only once. Time point noted: persistent/refractory GD, antithyroid drugs over 5 years with positive TRAb. There was RNA extracted from PBMCs, and the TCR library was made from it. The sample here was peripheral blood mononuclear cells (PBMCs), taken when the disease was refractory, from a patient treated with antithyroid drugs. These TCRs come from a female donor with Graves disease.

As to this clonotype: Its ends do not fully match the called genes, so a read error is possible. The V call is TRBV12-3 or TRBV12-4, the J call TRBJ2-2; weak D call: TRBD2 (6 bases). CDR3 size: 16 residues. CDR3 protein: CASSLAQGRFTGELFF. CDR3 DNA sequence: TGTGCTAGCAGTTTAGCGCAAGGGAGGTTCACCGGGGAGCTGTTTTTT.

This clonotype has more than one count but fewer than ten. This chain uses TRBV20-1 with TRBJ1-1, with D possibly TRBD1 on 6 matching bases. This CDR3 region has 14 residues. V was trimmed by 3 bases and J by 5 bases, leaving 16 bases between them. From germline, CDR1 is DFQATT and CDR2 SNEGSKA (reference sequence). The DNA of the CDR3 is TGCAGTGCTAGTGGGGGGGGCGCTTGGACTGAAGCTTTCTTT. It yields the protein CSASGGGAWTEAFF.

The V gene is TRBV12-3 or TRBV12-4, the J gene TRBJ1-5; TRBD1 might be the D (5 bases). Trimming pared 2 bases from V and 2 bases from J, leaving 13 bases between. CDR3 length equals 16 residues. In DNA form, the CDR3 reads TGTGCCAGCAGTTTAAGAGGGGCGCAGGGCAATCAGCCCCAGCATTTT. Protein sequence: CASSLRGAQGNQPQHF.

The chain is built from TRBV30 and TRBJ1-1; TRBD1 is a possible D gene (5 bases). The ends were cut back, 2 bases at V and 7 bases at J, with 20 bases in the middle. CDR1 is GTSNPN and CDR2 is SVGIG in the germline V gene (reference sequence). CDR3 length: 15 residues. The CDR3 loop reads CAWSPPGPSTGEAFF. The CDR3 nucleotides are TGTGCCTGGAGTCCACCAGGGCCGTCAACGGGTGAAGCTTTCTTT.

This clonotype was found a few times. The chain carries TRBV11-2 and TRBJ2-1; 9 nucleotides agree with TRBD1. Per the germline V gene, CDR1 is SGHAT and CDR2 is FQNNGV. J lost 6 bases, V lost 5 bases, and 8 bases had no gene match. The CDR3 consists of 15 residues. In DNA, the CDR3 is TGTGCCAGCAGCCTCTGGACAGGGGACGGCAATGAGCAGTTCTTC. Translated: CASSLWTGDGNEQFF.

The gene calls are TRBV5-1 and TRBJ1-1; 9 bases map to TRBD1. CDR3 length equals 15 residues. Per germline, CDR1 SGHRS and CDR2 YFSETQ. Trimming cost V 0 bases and J 6 bases; bases outside gene matches: 6. The CDR3 is CASSLDGQGRAEAFF. The CDR3 nucleotides read TGCGCCAGCAGCTTGGATGGACAGGGGCGGGCTGAAGCTTTCTTT.

This clonotype appeared many times. The chain carries TRBV27 and TRBJ1-2, with 7 positions matching TRBD1. After removal of 5 bases from V and 3 bases from J, the junction contained 9 bases not matched to a gene. The CDR3 sequence is 15 residues long. Germline V gives CDR1 MNHEY, CDR2 SMNVEV (reference sequence). The CDR3 DNA reads TGTGCCAGCAGTAGAACAGGGGATGGGTACTATGGCTACACCTTC. This codes for CASSRTGDGYYGYTF.

This clonotype occurred a few times. The CDR3 reads CASSFRGGVGELFF. The DNA for the CDR3 is TGTGCCAGCAGTTTTCGAGGGGGCGTCGGGGAGCTGTTTTTT. This chain links TRBV12-3 or TRBV12-4 with TRBJ2-2; 7 bases line up with TRBD1. After removal of 3 bases from V and 7 bases from J, the junction contained 5 bases not matched to a gene. This CDR3 is 14 amino acids long.

V and J are TRBV19 and TRBJ1-2; D is unclear. Germline V gene lookup returns CDR1 LNHDA and CDR2 SQIVND (reference sequence). The CDR3 has 13 residues. V was pared by 5 bases and J by 5 bases, with 12 bases between. The CDR3: CASSLHAGYGYTF. CDR3 DNA sequence: TGTGCCAGTAGTCTTCATGCGGGGTATGGCTACACCTTC.

This clonotype was recorded a few times. The chain has TRBV7-6 and TRBJ1-3; perhaps TRBD1 as D (5 bases). CDR1 SGHVS and CDR2 FNYEAQ come from the germline V gene. Trimming cost V 1 base and J 0 bases, with 7 bases left between them. The CDR3 is 15 residues long. The CDR3 loop reads CASSLGTSSGNTIYF. The DNA for the CDR3 is TGTGCCAGCAGCTTAGGGACATCCTCTGGAAACACCATATATTTT.

V gene TRBV5-1 combines with J gene TRBJ2-7; D perhaps matches TRBD1 (6 bases). Germline V gives CDR1 SGHRS, CDR2 YFSETQ. Trimming removed 4 bases at V and 0 bases at J, with 14 bases between. The CDR3 is made up of 15 amino acids. In DNA, the CDR3 is TGCGCCAGCAGCGGAACAGGGCTAAGCTCCTACGAGCAGTACTTC. The encoded protein is CASSGTGLSSYEQYF.

The rearrangement joins TRBV7-3 to TRBJ2-2; D possibly corresponds to TRBD2 (6 bases). The CDR3 has 13 residues. Looked up from germline, CDR1 is SGHTA and CDR2 is FQGTGA. The ends were cut back, 5 bases at V and 6 bases at J, with 10 bases in the middle. CDR3 amino acids: CASSTPGAGELFF. The CDR3 DNA sequence: TGTGCCAGCAGCACACCGGGGGCCGGGGAGCTGTTTTTT.

The V gene is TRBV18, the J gene TRBJ2-7; the match to TRBD1 covers 9 bases. The CDR3 length is 15 residues. Germline values: CDR1 KGHSH, CDR2 LQKENI. V lost 1 base, J lost 4 bases, and 5 bases stayed unmatched. CDR3 nucleotides: TGTGCCAGCTCACCACGACAGGGGGGATGGTACGAGCAGTACTTC. This codes for CASSPRQGGWYEQYF.

The chain employs TRBV6-1 and TRBJ1-2; D uncertain. Germline CDR1 and CDR2: MNHNS and SASEGT. The ends were cut back, 8 bases at V and 4 bases at J, with 11 bases in the middle. The CDR3 covers 12 residues. CDR3 in DNA: TGTGCCAGCTTCAGGACGGGCTATGGCTACACCTTC. Protein product: CASFRTGYGYTF.

The J gene is TRBJ2-2, the V gene TRBV27; TRBD2 aligns across 10 bases. The germline V gene encodes CDR1 MNHEY and CDR2 SMNVEV (reference sequence). With 5 bases clipped from V and 3 bases from J, the junction kept 6 bases outside the gene matches. The CDR3 spans 16 residues. The chain's CDR3 is CASSSGLAAYTGELFF. In DNA form, the CDR3 reads TGTGCCAGCAGTAGTGGACTAGCGGCATACACCGGGGAGCTGTTTTTT.

The chain combines TRBV6-1 with TRBJ1-1; possibly TRBD1 for D (6 bases). The germline V gene encodes CDR1 MNHNS and CDR2 SASEGT. V lost 5 bases to trimming and J lost 2 bases, with 12 bases between them. The CDR3 runs 14 residues. The CDR3 is CASSKWTVNTEAFF. CDR3 DNA sequence: TGTGCCAGCAGTAAATGGACAGTCAACACTGAAGCTTTCTTT.

J is TRBJ2-2 and V is TRBV9, with 10 positions matching TRBD1. Germline trimming cut 4 bases from V and 5 bases from J; bases unmatched to any gene: 5. This CDR3 region has 15 residues. From germline, CDR1 is SGDLS and CDR2 YYNGEE. The chain's CDR3 is CASSPDRGRTGELFF. The CDR3 DNA sequence: TGTGCCAGCAGCCCGGACAGGGGGAGGACCGGGGAGCTGTTTTTT. Drawing the rest from reference TRBV9 and TRBJ2-2, the complete variable domain is DSGVTQTPKHLITATGQRVTLRCSPRSGDLSVYWYQQSLDQGLQFLIQYYNGEERAKGNILERFSAQQFPDLHSELNLSSLELGDSALYFCASSPDRGRTGELFFGEGSRLTVL.

This clonotype was detected a few times. The chain joins TRBV6-5 to TRBJ2-7; D uncertain. The germline CDR1 and CDR2 sequences are MNHEY and SVGAGI. The CDR3 has 12 residues. V was pared by 0 bases and J by 9 bases, with 9 bases between. The CDR3 DNA is TGTGCCAGCAGTTACTCGTCGTTAGGGCAGTACTTC. Its protein product is CASSYSSLGQYF.

This clonotype showed up just a few times. V is TRBV6-2 or TRBV6-3 and J is TRBJ1-2; TRBD1 might be the D (5 bases). V dropped 4 bases and J dropped 4 bases, with 16 bases sitting between them. The CDR3 totals 15 residues. Germline loops: CDR1 MNHEY, CDR2 SVGEGT. In DNA form, the CDR3 reads TGTGCCAGCAGTTTTCCCGGGACGGGACCCTATGGCTACACCTTC. It yields the protein CASSFPGTGPYGYTF.

This clonotype was seen a handful of times. The chain has TRBV7-6 and TRBJ1-2; 10 nucleotides line up with TRBD1. The CDR3 spans 15 residues. V lost 5 bases to trimming and J lost 4 bases; unmatched junction nucleotides: 7. Germline V gene data show CDR1 as SGHVS and CDR2 as FNYEAQ. DNA of the CDR3: TGTGCCAGCAGCCAACCGGGACAGGGGACCTATGGCTACACCTTC. This sequence encodes CASSQPGQGTYGYTF.

This clonotype was detected many times. The V call is TRBV2, the J call TRBJ1-2, with 9 bases that match TRBD1. CDR1 is SNHLY, CDR2 FYNNEI, per germline. This CDR3 contains 13 residues. With 7 bases clipped from V and 8 bases from J, the junction kept 8 bases outside the gene matches. The CDR3 is CASTGQGLLGYTF. The CDR3 DNA reads TGTGCCAGCACGGGACAGGGATTATTAGGCTACACCTTC.

The J gene is TRBJ2-7, the V gene TRBV19; D may be TRBD1 or TRBD2 (6 bases each). The CDR3 has 15 residues. CDR1 and CDR2 (germline): LNHDA, SQIVND (reference sequence). Trimming stripped 3 bases from V and 1 base from J, with 13 bases between. The DNA of the CDR3 is TGTGCCAGTAGTATTTCGGCGGGACAATCCTACGAGCAGTACTTC. Translation gives CASSISAGQSYEQYF.

In its sample, this clonotype was seen a few times. This sequence joins TRBV30 and TRBJ2-7; 8 bases fit TRBD2. The CDR3 spans 12 residues. CDR1 is GTSNPN and CDR2 is SVGIG in the germline V gene (reference sequence). J was trimmed by 5 bases and V by 4 bases; bases with no gene match: 4. This chain's CDR3 is CAWKAGGHEQYF. CDR3 coding DNA: TGTGCCTGGAAGGCGGGAGGCCACGAGCAGTACTTC.